This T cell receptor (beta chain) comes out of a study of T cells in Graves' hyperthyroidism and ophthalmopathy. RNA transcripts were the template for amplifying TCR beta CDR3 regions. Primed by the HTBI set, a first-round RT-PCR was run on the TCR CDR3. A single record per CDR3 protein comes from TCRdb applying MiXCR to the multiplex PCR reads. The sample yields 92,000 or so distinct CDR3 sequences, over 50% seen once. Study outcomes and limitations: Ophthalmopathy onset followed model prediction by a median around 6.6 months.

The CDR3 has 18 amino acids. Unmatched junction bases numbered 5, after V lost 3 bases and J lost 0 bases. From germline, CDR1 is MGHDK and CDR2 SYGVNS. This clonotype appeared once. Its antigen remains unidentified. The sequence came from a woman aged 40-49 years with Graves' hyperthyroidism. The rearrangement links TRBV25-1 to TRBJ2-6; 10 bases map to TRBD2. The sequenced sample consisted of blood. The CDR3 loop reads CASSDPSGRDSGANVLTF. Here the CDR3 DNA reads TGTGCCAGCAGTGACCCTAGCGGGAGAGACTCTGGGGCCAACGTCCTGACTTTC.